Presented here are 9 T cell receptor beta chains from one specimen sequenced in a study of identical twins. One entry per CDR3 protein, called by TCRdb with MiXCR from the 5' RACE reads. Of about 480,000 distinct CDR3 sequences listed, approximately 14% were seen once; the top ten hold roughly 0.56%. This sample was shared with a second study, whose subject was yellow fever vaccine responses in identical twins.

The sample consisted of CD4+ T cells sorted from blood. These receptors originate from a woman under 30 in good health.

This clonotype was observed a handful of times. The gene calls are TRBV7-9 and TRBJ1-2; weak D call: TRBD1 (5 bases). This CDR3 region has 16 residues. V lost 3 bases and J 1 base, leaving 15 bases between the germline ends. The germline gives CDR1 SEHNR, CDR2 FQNEAQ (reference sequence). CDR3 DNA: TGTGCCAGCAGCTTCTCTCCGGGGGACGGTAACTATGGCTACACCTTC. Amino acids: CASSFSPGDGNYGYTF.

This clonotype was counted only a few times. The genes are TRBV12-3 or TRBV12-4 and TRBJ2-7; D possibly corresponds to TRBD1 (6 bases). V was pared by 5 bases and J by 7 bases, with 24 bases between. The CDR3 extends over 16 amino acids. The CDR3 region has the DNA TGTGCCAGCAGTCGACTGACAGGTGGCCCGCCGTGGGAGCAGTACTTC. Its translation is CASSRLTGGPPWEQYF.

This clonotype occurred a few times. This chain connects TRBV9 to TRBJ2-5, with 11 nucleotides matching TRBD2. V shed 2 bases, J shed 1 base, and the junction held 4 bases outside the gene matches. This CDR3 region has 16 residues. CDR1 SGDLS and CDR2 YYNGEE come from the germline V gene. CDR3 residues: CASSVSSGGFQETQYF. The CDR3 DNA follows: TGTGCCAGCAGCGTGTCTAGCGGGGGGTTCCAAGAGACCCAGTACTTC. The variable domain in full, with the rest retrieved from reference TRBV9 and TRBJ2-5, is DSGVTQTPKHLITATGQRVTLRCSPRSGDLSVYWYQQSLDQGLQFLIQYYNGEERAKGNILERFSAQQFPDLHSELNLSSLELGDSALYFCASSVSSGGFQETQYFGPGTRLLVL.

The chain recombines TRBV20-1 with TRBJ1-1; tentative D call: TRBD1 (6 bases). The ends were cut back, 4 bases at V and 8 bases at J, with 17 bases in the middle. Germline V CDR1 and CDR2: DFQATT, SNEGSKA (reference sequence). The CDR3 runs 13 residues. The CDR3 nucleotides are TGCAGTGCTAACGTTCGAGGCGGGACAGAAGCTTTCTTT. Translating gives CSANVRGGTEAFF.

The V and J genes are TRBV29-1 and TRBJ2-1; tentatively, D is TRBD2 (6 bases). The CDR3 length is 15 residues. V shed 1 base and J shed 0 bases, with 10 bases lying between them. Germline CDR1 and CDR2: SQVTM and ANQGSEA. CDR3 protein: CSVEGFGGSYNEQFF. Here the CDR3 DNA reads TGCAGCGTTGAAGGCTTCGGGGGCTCCTACAATGAGCAGTTCTTC.

This clonotype has only a few counts. The rearrangement links TRBV2 to TRBJ2-7; perhaps D is TRBD1 or TRBD2 (6 bases each). The CDR3 contains 14 residues. V lost 7 bases and J 2 bases, leaving 15 bases between the germline ends. CDR1 is SNHLY, CDR2 FYNNEI, per germline. The CDR3 nucleotides are TGTGCCAGCACTTGGGGGGCAGCAACCTACGAGCAGTACTTC. Translating gives CASTWGAATYEQYF.

This clonotype was found many times. The chain joins TRBV6-5 to TRBJ1-2; no firm D call. CDR3 size: 16 residues. Germline CDR1 and CDR2: MNHEY and SVGAGI. The V end was cut by 4 bases, the J end by 5 bases, with 20 bases between. CDR3 loop: CASSLQRPVGWYGYTF. CDR3 coding DNA: TGTGCCAGCAGTTTACAGCGTCCTGTTGGTTGGTATGGCTACACCTTC.

This clonotype has at least ten counts. The V call is TRBV5-1, the J call TRBJ2-5; TRBD1 might be the D (7 bases). The length of the CDR3 is 15 residues. The V gene lost 6 bases and the J gene lost 4 bases, with 19 bases spanning the gap. The germline V gene encodes CDR1 SGHRS and CDR2 YFSETQ. CDR3 DNA: TGCGCCAGCACACCAGGCGGAGGGGGCAGAGAGACCCAGTACTTC. This translates into CASTPGGGGRETQYF.

This clonotype appeared a few times. V usage is TRBV6-2 or TRBV6-3 and J usage is TRBJ2-5, with D maybe TRBD2 (6 bases). With 4 bases removed from V and 5 bases from J, the gap between germline ends came to 17 bases. This CDR3 region has 15 residues. CDR1 and CDR2 from the germline V gene are MNHEY and SVGEGT. The CDR3 protein is CASSSPPRGLETQYF. Here the CDR3 DNA reads TGTGCCAGCAGTTCCCCGCCGCGGGGATTGGAGACCCAGTACTTC.